The 15 T cell receptor beta chains listed next were all sequenced from one sample in a study of T cells expressing NK-cell markers. TCRdb reprocessed the 5' RACE reads, with one entry per CDR3 protein and no DNA. The sample yields approximately 170,000 distinct CDR3 sequences, of which the top ten take up 20%. The sample comprised blood T cells: a sorted CD56 or NKG2C T cell subset, CD4+ or CD8+ T cells, or bulk PBMC T cells (not recorded which). The receptors originated from a man aged 18 to 69 in good health.

This chain links TRBV20-1 with TRBJ2-2. Germline assignment: CDR1 DFQATT and CDR2 SNEGSKA (reference sequence). The CDR3 length is 13 residues. CDR3 sequence: CSATRRDHGELFF.

V is TRBV5-1 and J is TRBJ2-3; absent DNA, TCRdb's TRBD1 call cannot be checked. Germline values: CDR1 SGHRS, CDR2 YFSETQ. This CDR3 has 14 residues. CDR3 residues: CASSQDRLTDTQYF.

Here the CDR3 reads CASSLETVVRWDRVIGELFF. This chain joins TRBV11-2 and TRBJ2-2; no DNA is available, so the TRBD1 call from TCRdb remains unchecked. The CDR3 contains 20 residues. Per the germline V gene, CDR1 is SGHAT and CDR2 is FQNNGV.

J is TRBJ2-7 and V is TRBV7-8; TCRdb calls TRBD1, which cannot be checked without DNA. CDR3 length: 13 amino acids. Germline assignment: CDR1 SGHVS and CDR2 FQNEAQ. The CDR3: CASSLGEGTGAYF. Looking up the rest from reference TRBV7-8 and TRBJ2-7 gives the full variable domain: GAGVSQSPRYKVAKRGQDVALRCDPISGHVSLFWYQQALGQGPEFLTYFQNEAQLDKSGLPSDRFFAERPEGSVSTLKIQRTQQEDSAVYLCASSLGEGTGAYFGPGTRLTVT.

This CDR3 reads CASSQVWGRATTYEQYF. V gene TRBV4-1 combines with J gene TRBJ2-7; TCRdb lists TRBD1, though no DNA is available to test this call. This CDR3 contains 17 residues. CDR1 MGHRA and CDR2 YSYEKL come from the germline V gene.

The rearrangement uses TRBV9 and TRBJ2-5; there is no DNA to check the TCRdb D call of TRBD2. This CDR3 comprises 17 residues. CDR1 is SGDLS, CDR2 YYNGEE, per germline. CDR3 amino acids: CASSHGRDPSRQETQYF.

The chain carries TRBV7-9 and TRBJ1-1; the TCRdb D gene call, TRBD1, has no DNA to confirm it. The CDR3 spans 13 residues. CDR1 is SEHNR, CDR2 FQNEAQ, per germline (reference sequence). The chain's CDR3 is CASSASGVTEAFF.

The rearrangement joins TRBV6-5 to TRBJ1-6. The CDR3 runs to 15 residues. Germline V lookup: CDR1 MNHEY, CDR2 SVGAGI. The chain's CDR3 is CASSYLTEPNSPLHF.

The rearrangement uses TRBV15 and TRBJ2-3; the TCRdb call, TRBD1, lacks DNA for checking. CDR1 is LNHNV, CDR2 YYDKDF, per germline (reference sequence). This CDR3 has 17 residues. The chain's CDR3 is CATSREGQGMVPDTQYF.

The chain uses TRBV20-1 and TRBJ1-1; TCRdb's D call of TRBD1 is untestable without DNA. This CDR3 spans 14 amino acids. Germline loops: CDR1 DFQATT, CDR2 SNEGSKA (reference sequence). The CDR3 sequence is CSAYPWDRDTEAFF.

The chain uses TRBV3-1 and TRBJ1-1; TCRdb's assignment of TRBD1 cannot be checked, as there is no DNA. CDR1 LGHDT and CDR2 YNNKEL come from the germline V gene (reference sequence). The CDR3 runs to 17 residues. CDR3: CASSQGGQGLSNTEAFF.

The V and J genes are TRBV7-9 and TRBJ2-3. This CDR3 region has 11 residues. Germline V gene lookup returns CDR1 SEHNR and CDR2 FQNEAQ (reference sequence). CDR3: CASYRIDTQYF.

The gene calls are TRBV7-8 and TRBJ2-1; as DNA is missing, the TRBD2 call by TCRdb cannot be tested. Germline V gene lookup returns CDR1 SGHVS and CDR2 FQNEAQ. The CDR3 is 17 residues long. CDR3 protein: CASSLTLAGGGVDEQFF. The variable domain in full, with the rest retrieved from reference TRBV7-8 and TRBJ2-1, is GAGVSQSPRYKVAKRGQDVALRCDPISGHVSLFWYQQALGQGPEFLTYFQNEAQLDKSGLPSDRFFAERPEGSVSTLKIQRTQQEDSAVYLCASSLTLAGGGVDEQFFGPGTRLTVL.

The chain links TRBV12-5 to TRBJ1-5. This CDR3 comprises 14 residues. Germline lookup yields CDR1 LGHNT and CDR2 FRNRAP. Here the CDR3 reads CASGENYSNQPQHF. Looking up the rest from reference TRBV12-5 and TRBJ1-5 gives the full variable domain: DARVTQTPRHKVTEMGQEVTMRCQPILGHNTVFWYRQTMMQGLELLAYFRNRAPLDDSGMPKDRFSAEMPDATLATLKIQPSEPRDSAVYFCASGENYSNQPQHFGDGTRLSIL.

The chain is built from TRBV7-9 and TRBJ1-2; the TCRdb D gene call, TRBD1, has no DNA to confirm it. This CDR3 region has 16 residues. In germline, CDR1 is SEHNR, CDR2 FQNEAQ (reference sequence). The CDR3 sequence: CASSLVGGRGPYGYTF.